Listed below are T cell receptor beta chains from one sample, sequenced in a study of blood T cells in healthy people across ages. TCRdb recomputed calls from the 5' RACE reads with MiXCR, one row per CDR3 protein. The sample holds roughly 1.5 million distinct CDR3 sequences, 35% to 45% seen once. Sequenced material: blood. The receptors come from a woman between 18 and 29 years old in good health. CDR3s include the opening cysteine and the closing phenylalanine or tryptophan. Fields, in order: D gene, J gene, V gene, clone size, CDR3 DNA, CDR3 protein. D genes are given only for firm matches. Some rows mark clone size as missing; the rest say once, few, many or name a class of expanded clone.

TRBD1 TRBJ1-5 TRBV29-1 few TGCAGCGTTAGGCTTGGGACAGGGGGCAATCAGCCCCAGCATTTT CSVRLGTGGNQPQHF
TRBD1 TRBJ1-5 TRBV27 - TGTGCCAGCAGTCAGACAGGGGGCTGGAGCAATCAGTCCCAGCATTTT CASSQTGGWSNQSQHF
- TRBJ1-4 TRBV11-1 - TGTGCCAGCAGCGCGAGGACTAATGAAAAACTGTTTTTT CASSARTNEKLFF
- TRBJ2-3 TRBV7-2 few TGTGCCAGCAGCTTAGACTCGAGTCCGGATACGCAGTATTTT CASSLDSSPDTQYF
TRBD2 TRBJ2-5 TRBV5-1 few TGCGCCAGCAGCTTGTTTTTAGCGGGAGGGTCGGGAGAGACCCAGTACTTC CASSLFLAGGSGETQYF
- TRBJ1-6 TRBV4-3 many TGCGCCAGCAGCCTGTCTAGCATTAATTCACCCCTCCACTTT CASSLSSINSPLHF
- TRBJ2-3 TRBV20-1 - TGCAGTGCTAGAGATGCCGACGCCGGCACAGATACGCAGTATTTT CSARDADAGTDTQYF
- TRBJ1-2 TRBV12-3/TRBV12-4 few TGTGCCAGCAGTTTAATTGGCAGGGTGAACTATGGCTACACCTTC CASSLIGRVNYGYTF
TRBD2 TRBJ2-7 TRBV12-3/TRBV12-4 many TGTGCCAGCAGTTTTAGGCTAGCGGGAAACGAGCAGTACTTC CASSFRLAGNEQYF
- TRBJ2-7 TRBV12-3/TRBV12-4 many TGTGCCAGCAGCCCCTCGGATATCCCCTACGAGCAGTACTTC CASSPSDIPYEQYF
- TRBJ1-6 TRBV6-5 - TGTGCCAGCAGTTACGGCTCCTATAATTCACCCCTCCACTTT CASSYGSYNSPLHF
TRBD2 TRBJ2-5 TRBV10-3 - TGTGCCATCGCGGCCCCCGGGACTAGCGGGATCCAAGAGACCCAGTACTTC CAIAAPGTSGIQETQYF
- TRBJ1-2 TRBV6-1 - TGTGCCAGCAGTGCCGGGGGAAGACCCTATGGCTACACCTTC CASSAGGRPYGYTF
TRBD1 TRBJ1-5 TRBV29-1 - TGCAGCGTCCAGGGGGCATCCAATCAGCCCAAGCATTTT CSVQGASNQPKHF
- TRBJ2-7 TRBV6-2/TRBV6-3 few TGTGCCAGCATTTGGACTACAGGAAGCGAGCAGTACTTC CASIWTTGSEQYF
- TRBJ2-7 TRBV9 few TGTGCCAGCAGCGTAGAGGGCAGGGAGGTCGACGAGCAGTACTTC CASSVEGREVDEQYF
- TRBJ2-3 TRBV20-1 - TGCAGTGCTAGTGTGGCGGATAGGGCAGATACGCAGTATTTT CSASVADRADTQYF
- TRBJ2-1 TRBV25-1 - TGTGCCAGCAGCGAGTCGGTGTATGGACAGAGAGTTAATGAGCAGTTCTTC CASSESVYGQRVNEQFF
TRBD1 TRBJ2-1 TRBV20-1 - TGCAGTGCCCCGAGGGGGCAAGAGACCCAGTTCTTC CSAPRGQETQFF
- TRBJ2-1 TRBV4-3 - TGCGCCAGCAGCCAAGGTTATGGAGCCCTCTACAATGAGCAGTTCTTC CASSQGYGALYNEQFF
TRBD2 TRBJ2-3 TRBV5-1 - TGCGCCAGCAGCCAGGTTGGTCGGCTAGCGGGAGATGATCGCACAGATACGCAGTATTTT CASSQVGRLAGDDRTDTQYF
- TRBJ2-1 TRBV29-1 once TGCAGCGTTGAAGATCGGCGGGTCGGGGAGACCCAGTTCTTC CSVEDRRVGETQFF
- TRBJ2-7 TRBV3-1 - TGTGCCAGCAGCCAAGTCAACAGGGCGGACTACGAGCAGTACTTC CASSQVNRADYEQYF
- TRBJ1-2 TRBV6-6 - TGTGCCAGCAGTTACACAGGGACGGATGGCTACACCTTC CASSYTGTDGYTF
- TRBJ2-1 TRBV4-3 - TGCGCCAGCATCCAAGTCCTAGCAATGAATGAGCAGTTCTTC CASIQVLAMNEQFF
TRBD2 TRBJ2-5 TRBV10-3 - TGTGCCGCCACCGGGGGGGCTCAAGAGACCCAGTACTTC CAATGGAQETQYF
TRBD1 TRBJ2-5 TRBV25-1 few TGTGCCAGCAGTGGTACCGACAGGGTGAAAGAGACCCAGTACTTC CASSGTDRVKETQYF
TRBD2 TRBJ2-1 TRBV5-1 few TGCGCCACCCAGACTGGACTAGCGGATTACAATGAGCAGTTCTTC CATQTGLADYNEQFF
- TRBJ2-7 TRBV7-2 - TGTGCCAGCAGCTTAGAATGGAGCTCCTACAATGAGCAGTACTTC CASSLEWSSYNEQYF
- TRBJ2-7 TRBV4-3 few TGCGCCAGCAGCCAAGAAAGGTCCCCGACCTACGAGCAGTACTTC CASSQERSPTYEQYF
- TRBJ2-1 TRBV24-1 - TGTGCCACCAGTGATTTGCCGGGGCGTAATTGGGAGCAGTTCTTC CATSDLPGRNWEQFF
TRBD2 TRBJ2-3 TRBV6-2/TRBV6-3 many TGTGCCAGCAGTTACGGCGGGGGGGCATCGGATACGCAGTATTTT CASSYGGGASDTQYF
- TRBJ2-5 TRBV29-1 - TGCAGCGTTCTGCTCCAGGGGGAGACCCAGTACTTC CSVLLQGETQYF
TRBD1 TRBJ2-5 TRBV7-9 - TGTGCCAGCAGCTTAGCGCACGGACAGGGATCGTCCCAGTACTTC CASSLAHGQGSSQYF
TRBD1 TRBJ2-6 TRBV18 - TGTGCCAGCTCGCAGACAGGGCCCGGGGCCAACGTCCTGACTTTC CASSQTGPGANVLTF
- TRBJ2-5 TRBV7-8 - TGTGCCAGCAGCTCAGACAGGGGAGGGCTAATAAACCAAGAGACCCAGTACTTC CASSSDRGGLINQETQYF
- TRBJ1-4 TRBV5-6 few TGTGCCAGCAGCTTTATCGGGGGACCTAATGAAAAACTGTTTTTT CASSFIGGPNEKLFF
- TRBJ1-1 TRBV24-1 few TGTGCCACCAGTGATGGGAGTAGGACTGAAGCTTTCTTT CATSDGSRTEAFF
TRBD2 TRBJ2-1 TRBV12-3/TRBV12-4 - TGTGCCAGCAGTTTCTGGTCGGGGCTAGCGGGGGGAAATGAGCAGTTCTTC CASSFWSGLAGGNEQFF
- TRBJ2-5 TRBV20-1 - TGCAGTGCTAGAGATCGCAGGGATGGGCAAGAGACCCAGTACTTC CSARDRRDGQETQYF
- TRBJ1-1 TRBV3-1 - TGTGCCAGCAGCCAAGTCAACACGGGGACTGAAGCTTTCTTT CASSQVNTGTEAFF
- TRBJ2-1 TRBV11-3 few TGTGCCAGCAGCTTCGGCGGGTTGACCTACAATGAGCAGTTCTTC CASSFGGLTYNEQFF
- TRBJ2-7 TRBV4-1 - TGCGCCAGCAGCCAAAGGGCGGGGCCCAGCGAGCAGTACTTC CASSQRAGPSEQYF
TRBD2 TRBJ2-1 TRBV7-2 few TGTGCCAGCAATCCGGGTGCTAGCGGCTCCTACAATGAGCAGTTCTTC CASNPGASGSYNEQFF
- TRBJ1-1 TRBV6-1 - TGTGCCAGTCACCCAGATGGGGGAATGAACACTGAAGCTTTCTTT CASHPDGGMNTEAFF
- TRBJ2-5 TRBV5-1 many TGTGCCAGCAGTTTGGGACGGACACAAGAGACCCAGTACTTC CASSLGRTQETQYF
- TRBJ2-3 TRBV7-3 - TGTGCCAGCAGCTTAGAGTGGAGTCGGCCGCAGTATTTT CASSLEWSRPQYF
- TRBJ2-3 TRBV18 few TGTGCCAGCTCCGGGGGTATTCCGGCAGATACGCAGTATTTT CASSGGIPADTQYF
- TRBJ1-6 TRBV9 - TGTGCCAGCAGCGTGGAAGCCGCCGTGCGGGGAAGCTCACCCCTCCACTTT CASSVEAAVRGSSPLHF
TRBD1 TRBJ1-2 TRBV10-3 - TGTGCCATCAGTGAGCCCGGGACAGGGAGCGATGGCTACACCTTC CAISEPGTGSDGYTF
- TRBJ1-1 TRBV7-2 - TGTGCCAGCAGGGTCACCAGTTGGACTGAAGCTTTCTTT CASRVTSWTEAFF
- TRBJ1-5 TRBV28 few TGTGCCAGCAGTTTTTTTCGTGTTCGTCAGCCCCAGCATTTT CASSFFRVRQPQHF
TRBD1 TRBJ1-5 TRBV28 - TGTGCCAGCGGGGGACAGGTTAGCAATCAGCCCCAGCATTTT CASGGQVSNQPQHF
- TRBJ2-5 TRBV2 - TGTGCCAGCAGTGAGCCCCTCCCCACAGCCCGCGAAAGGGGCGAGTACTTC CASSEPLPTARERGEYF
- TRBJ2-1 TRBV7-6 - TGTGCCAGCAGCTTAGATGGCCGCAGCTCCTGCAATGAGCAGTTCTTC CASSLDGRSSCNEQFF
- TRBJ1-1 TRBV11-2 - TGTGCCAGCAGCTTAGATCCCCAGGGCCGAACTGAAGCTTTCTTT CASSLDPQGRTEAFF
TRBD1 TRBJ1-2 TRBV24-1 - TGTGCCACCAGTGATTGGACAGGGGTAATGGGCTACACCTTC CATSDWTGVMGYTF
- TRBJ2-1 TRBV10-3 - TGTGCCATCAACAGCGGGACAGACTACAATGAGCAGTTCTTC CAINSGTDYNEQFF